This TCR beta chain stems from a study of T cell responses to AZD1222 COVID-19 vaccine. Per the germline V gene, CDR1 is KGHDR and CDR2 is SFDVKD. This CDR3 has 17 amino acids. Trimming removed 4 bases from V and 7 bases from J; junction bases left unmatched: 12. TCRdb's copy holds only in-frame clones and misses some; the assay was immunoSEQ multiplex PCR. The sample lists roughly 170,000 clones; around 90% were seen once. Notes on the study in general: Two AZD1222 doses significantly raised spike-specific TCR breadth and depth over controls.

The count of this clone is one. Antigen: not known. This material consisted of peripheral blood, taken on day 0 of AZD1222 vaccination. The receptor was derived from an adult in good health. The chain combines TRBV24-1 with TRBJ2-2; 9 bases line up with TRBD1. The CDR3 DNA follows: TGTGCCACCAGTGAACCCACAGGGGGCGAAATTGGCGGGGAGCTGTTTTTT. Protein product: CATSEPTGGEIGGELFF.